This T cell receptor beta chain appears in the sequencing data of a study of tumor and adjacent non-tumor tissue in lung cancer. As for the study in general: Histology: about a dozen adenocarcinoma, a couple of squamous cell carcinoma, 1 small cell lung cancer. Study-level findings and limits: Significantly higher TCR diversity was found in tumor than normal lung.

No cell sorting was done before RNA was extracted from the tissue. For this clonotype: Its specificity is unknown. One end of the junction does not line up with germline, which may come from a read error.

TCRbeta libraries were built with three rounds of nested PCR, modified from ARM-PCR. TCRdb re-called the multiplex PCR reads with MiXCR, one entry per CDR3 protein. This sample has 220,000 or so distinct CDR3 sequences; less than 80% occur once, and the top ten carry around 25%. This clonotype was obtained from a man in his sixties with non-small cell lung cancer. Sequencing was carried out using lung tumor tissue.

The CDR3 DNA follows: TGTGCCAACAGTCCCTCCGAGGGAGGTCAGCCCCAGCATTTT. Its protein is CANSPSEGGQPQHF. The chain links TRBV12-3 or TRBV12-4 to TRBJ1-5; D is unclear. The CDR3 sequence is 14 residues long.